The next 11 T cell receptor beta chains were all read from a single sample in a study of T cell responses to AZD1222 COVID-19 vaccine. TCRdb's copy holds only in-frame clones and misses some; the assay was immunoSEQ multiplex PCR. The table has more than 100,000 clones, 90% seen once. This material consisted of peripheral blood, taken on day 0 of AZD1222 vaccination. Source of these receptors: an adult in good health.

J is TRBJ1-5 and V is TRBV28, with no clear D. CDR3 length equals 14 residues. From germline, CDR1 is MDHEN and CDR2 SYDVKM. The ends were cut back, 5 bases at V and 2 bases at J, with 10 bases in the middle. The CDR3 nucleotides are TGTGCCAGCAGTCTTCTGGCGGGCAATCAGCCCCAGCATTTT. Protein sequence: CASSLLAGNQPQHF. The full variable domain, in which reference TRBV28 and TRBJ1-5 provide the parts outside the CDR3, is DVKVTQSSRYLVKRTGEKVFLECVQDMDHENMFWYRQDPGLGLRLIYFSYDVKMKEKGDIPEGYSVSREKKERFSLILESASTNQTSMYLCASSLLAGNQPQHFGDGTRLSIL.

J is TRBJ1-5 and V is TRBV4-1, with 8 bases aligning to TRBD1. CDR3 length: 18 amino acids. Germline lookup yields CDR1 MGHRA and CDR2 YSYEKL. V lost 1 base to trimming and J lost 0 bases; unmatched junction nucleotides: 8. CDR3: CASSQGHTGGVSNQPQHF. The DNA of the CDR3 is TGCGCCAGCAGCCAAGGGCACACAGGGGGAGTTAGCAATCAGCCCCAGCATTTT.

This clone has only one observation. This chain links TRBV9 with TRBJ1-2; D call uncertain. The ends were cut back, 0 bases at V and 7 bases at J, with 10 bases in the middle. The CDR3 sequence is 13 residues long. The germline V gene has CDR1 SGDLS and CDR2 YYNGEE. The CDR3 nucleotides are TGTGCCAGCAGCGTAGAGGGATTGGCTGGCTACACCTTC. It translates to CASSVEGLAGYTF.

This clone was observed a handful of times. The rearrangement links TRBV11-2 to TRBJ1-3, with 10 bases that match TRBD1. CDR3 length: 15 amino acids. V dropped 3 bases and J dropped 6; count of bases not matched to a gene: 5. Per the germline V gene, CDR1 is SGHAT and CDR2 is FQNNGV. CDR3 loop: CASSFSGTGENTIYF. DNA of the CDR3: TGTGCCAGCAGCTTCTCCGGGACAGGGGAAAACACCATATATTTT.

The CDR3 here is CATSRDPRPELGYTF. CDR3 nucleotide sequence: TGTGCCACCAGCAGAGACCCCAGGCCGGAGTTGGGCTACACCTTC. The chain employs TRBV15 and TRBJ1-2, with D unclear. Trimming shortened V by 0 bases and J by 8 bases, and 16 bases separated the two germline ends. CDR3 length: 15 residues. Germline V lookup: CDR1 LNHNV, CDR2 YYDKDF (reference sequence).

The table lists this clone with a count of one. The chain combines TRBV30 with TRBJ2-1; D not certain. Germline V gene lookup returns CDR1 GTSNPN and CDR2 SVGIG (reference sequence). The V end was cut by 1 base, the J end by 3 bases, with 13 bases between. CDR3 length equals 15 residues. DNA for the CDR3: TGTGCCTGGAGTGGACTGGGCAGTTTCTACAATGAGCAGTTCTTC. This encodes CAWSGLGSFYNEQFF.

This chain connects TRBV5-5 to TRBJ1-6, with TRBD1 matching 10 bases. V trimming: 4 bases; J trimming: 6 bases; junction bases outside the gene matches: 10. CDR1 and CDR2 (germline): SGHKS, YYEKEE (reference sequence). The CDR3 runs 17 residues. CDR3 sequence (DNA): TGTGCCAGCAGCCCAAGGGACAGGGGCTCGGGTAATTCACCCCTCCACTTT. The encoded protein is CASSPRDRGSGNSPLHF. The variable domain in full, with the rest retrieved from reference TRBV5-5 and TRBJ1-6, is DAGVTQSPTHLIKTRGQQVTLRCSPISGHKSVSWYQQVLGQGPQFIFQYYEKEERGRGNFPDRFSARQFPNYSSELNVNALLLGDSALYLCASSPRDRGSGNSPLHFGNGTRLTVT.

The genes are TRBV7-3 and TRBJ2-3; D may be TRBD2 (5 bases). CDR3 size: 14 residues. Germline V gives CDR1 SGHTA, CDR2 FQGTGA. The V end was cut by 4 bases, the J end by 6 bases, with 14 bases between. CDR3 sequence (DNA): TGTGCCAGCAGCTCCGTTGGCAGAGGGGATACGCAGTATTTT. Translating gives CASSSVGRGDTQYF. The variable domain in full, with the rest retrieved from reference TRBV7-3 and TRBJ2-3, is GAGVSQTPSNKVTEKGKYVELRCDPISGHTALYWYRQSLGQGPEFLIYFQGTGAADDSGLPNDRFFAVRPEGSVSTLKIQRTERGDSAVYLCASSSVGRGDTQYFGPGTRLTVL.

The chain combines TRBV28 with TRBJ1-2, with 8 nucleotides matching TRBD1. The CDR3 is made up of 14 amino acids. Germline CDR1 reads MDHEN; CDR2 reads SYDVKM. With V trimmed by 5 bases and J by 4 bases, 6 bases remained unmatched. This chain's CDR3 is CASSGGQGIYGYTF. CDR3 in DNA: TGTGCCAGCAGTGGCGGACAGGGAATCTATGGCTACACCTTC.

The CDR3 DNA reads as TGTGCCAGCGGAACCGACAGGGGGGTTACTGAAGCTTTCTTT. As protein: CASGTDRGVTEAFF. J is TRBJ1-1 and V is TRBV19; 9 positions match TRBD1. CDR1 LNHDA and CDR2 SQIVND come from the germline V gene (reference sequence). The CDR3 loop spans 14 amino acids. V gave up 9 bases and J gave up 5 bases; unmatched junction bases: 10.

This chain connects TRBV27 to TRBJ1-3; D call uncertain. The V end was cut by 1 base, the J end by 0 bases, with 10 bases between. Germline V lookup: CDR1 MNHEY, CDR2 SMNVEV (reference sequence). This CDR3 has 16 amino acids. CDR3 bases: TGTGCCAGCAGTTTATACTATCCAAGCTCTGGAAACACCATATATTTT. This sequence encodes CASSLYYPSSGNTIYF.